This section outlines one TCR beta chain sequence together with its context. This record comes from a study of molecular identifiers for immune sequencing clone quantification. One entry per CDR3 protein, called by TCRdb with MiXCR from the PCR reads. The sample includes 35,000 to 40,000 distinct CDR3 sequences, about 18% seen only once; the top ten take about 1.2%. The CDR3 sequence is 15 residues long. Germline V gene data show CDR1 as LNHDA and CDR2 as SQIVND (reference sequence). Trimming took off 1 base at V and 8 bases at J, with 15 bases between the two ends. The sample taken for sequencing was naive CD8+ T cells from blood, with Jurkat cell RNA spiked in. The subset: FACS-sorted CD8+CD4-CCR7+CD45RA+ naive T cells. This clonotype originated in a human donor in good health. Some libraries in this study had Jurkat cell RNA spiked in. This chain connects TRBV19 to TRBJ2-1; possible D gene TRBD1, 5 bases. CDR3 in amino acids: CASSIGLGLRDEQFF. CDR3 DNA: TGTGCCAGTAGTATAGGGCTGGGGCTTCGGGATGAGCAGTTCTTC.